The present TCR beta chain was sequenced within a study of cytomegalovirus exposure and HLA in healthy donors. The germline gives CDR1 SGHTA, CDR2 FQGNSA. The CDR3 has 15 residues. With 1 base removed from V and 0 bases from J, the gap between germline ends came to 4 bases. Overall study findings and caveats: TCR beta V segments were, for the most part, productive about 87% or about 30% of the time in an earlier analysis.

In nominal health when sampled, donors likely had unrecorded immune exposures nonetheless. Comments on this clone: Its cognate antigen is unknown. Within the sample, other DNA sequences also encode this same CDR3.

PCR primers comprised 60 Vbeta and 13 Jbeta primers. TCRdb's table, derived via immunoSEQ multiplex PCR, lists solely in-frame clones and lacks some. The table shows about 100,000 clones, with roughly 75% occurring only once. The sequence derives from a young woman in good health and CMV-seropositive. The genes are TRBV7-2 and TRBJ2-6; D ambiguous. Sequenced sample: PBMCs. The CDR3 DNA is TGTGCCAGCAGCTTAGATAGCTCTGGGGCCAACGTCCTGACTTTC. This encodes CASSLDSSGANVLTF. Full variable domain (outside the CDR3, taken from reference TRBV7-2 and TRBJ2-6): GAGVSQSPSNKVTEKGKDVELRCDPISGHTALYWYRQSLGQGLEFLIYFQGNSAPDKSGLPSDRFSAERTGGSVSTLTIQRTQQEDSAVYLCASSLDSSGANVLTFGAGSRLTVL.